Listed here is a single T cell receptor beta chain. The antigen is unknown. The V end lost 5 bases, the J end lost 7 bases, and 18 bases lay between the germline ends. The CDR3 is made up of 15 amino acids. Germline loops: CDR1 MDHEN, CDR2 SYDVKM. This sample was included in a study of T cell responses to AZD1222 COVID-19 vaccine. Study-level results: It was only after the peak T cell response that any repertoires were sampled.

Sequenced by immunoSEQ multiplex PCR; TCRdb stores in-frame clones only, minus some. The table has some 150,000 clones, approximately 90% seen once. The sequence was obtained from an adult who received the MenACWY meningococcal vaccine as a control. The input for sequencing was peripheral blood, taken 28 days after the second dose of the MenACWY control vaccine. This chain links TRBV28 with TRBJ1-3; D uncertain. The CDR3 DNA follows: TGTGCCAGCAGTCTTCCCTCCCGGCCCCTTAACACCATATATTTT. Translated: CASSLPSRPLNTIYF. Combining the CDR3 with reference TRBV28 and TRBJ1-3 gives the whole variable domain DVKVTQSSRYLVKRTGEKVFLECVQDMDHENMFWYRQDPGLGLRLIYFSYDVKMKEKGDIPEGYSVSREKKERFSLILESASTNQTSMYLCASSLPSRPLNTIYFGEGSWLTVV.